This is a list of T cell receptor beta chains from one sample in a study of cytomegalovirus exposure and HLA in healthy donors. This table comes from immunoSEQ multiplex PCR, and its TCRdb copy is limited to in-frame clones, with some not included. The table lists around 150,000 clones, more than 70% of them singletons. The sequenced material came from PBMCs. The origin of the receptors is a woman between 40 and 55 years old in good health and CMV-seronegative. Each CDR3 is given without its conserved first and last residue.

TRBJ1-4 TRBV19 ASSAPAWRNEKLF
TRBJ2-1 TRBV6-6 ASSYDRKGNEQF
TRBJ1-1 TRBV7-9 ASSVNGNTEAF
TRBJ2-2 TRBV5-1 ASSRGNLDTGELF
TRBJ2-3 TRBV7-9 ASSKSADTQY
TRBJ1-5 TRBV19 ASTAQGSNQPQH
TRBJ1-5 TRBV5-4 ASSFRGSNQPQH
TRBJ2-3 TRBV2 ASSEAAAGGRDTQY
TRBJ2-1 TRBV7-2 ATPVGLRSSYNEQF
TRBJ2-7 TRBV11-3 ASSLAGGFEQY
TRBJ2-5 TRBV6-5 ASSPPTGDGETQY
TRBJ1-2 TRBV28 ASRSGGYGYT
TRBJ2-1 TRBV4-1 ASSQLGEWNYNEQF
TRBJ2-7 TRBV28 ASSSSGGPASLGYEQY
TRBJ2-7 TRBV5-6 ASSQGLLTYEQY
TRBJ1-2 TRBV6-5 ASSPDAGRMDGYT
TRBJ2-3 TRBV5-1 ASSFGASGGDTQY
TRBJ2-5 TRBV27 ASSTNRGGETQY
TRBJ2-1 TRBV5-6 ASSQQDDEQF
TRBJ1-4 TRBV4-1 ASSQLDSWNEKLF
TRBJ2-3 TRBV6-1 ASSAGLAGVDTQY
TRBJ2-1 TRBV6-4 ASSDGSGAGDEQF
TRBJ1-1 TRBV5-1 ASSLDGGGNTEAF
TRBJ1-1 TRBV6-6 ASNYYRGNTEAF
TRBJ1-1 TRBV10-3 AISDNRGPGTEAF
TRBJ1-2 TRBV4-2 ASSQGQGHIYGYT
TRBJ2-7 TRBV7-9 SSSSQGKREQY
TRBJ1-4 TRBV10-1 ASSECSISDKGGRGNEKLF
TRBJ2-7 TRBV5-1 ASSLVWGESYEQY